One T cell receptor beta chain is described in this entry. The data derive from a study of blood T cell repertoires in COVID-19. The length of the CDR3 is 15 residues. V was clipped by 5 bases and J by 9 bases; unmatched bases: 10. Germline values: CDR1 MDHEN, CDR2 SYDVKM. The table came from immunoSEQ multiplex PCR; TCRdb's copy has only in-frame clones and leaves some out. The sample includes hundreds of thousands of clones, roughly 87% of them seen just once. Clinical history as reported by participants underpinned cohort assignment. The genes are TRBV28 and TRBJ1-6; 7 bases agree with TRBD1. The sample taken for sequencing was PBMCs or T cells enriched from blood (not recorded which). The receptor comes from a woman in her thirties who had recovered from COVID-19. The DNA for the CDR3 is TGTGCCAGCAGTGTGGGGACAGATAATCGTTCACCCCTCCACTTT. It yields the protein CASSVGTDNRSPLHF.